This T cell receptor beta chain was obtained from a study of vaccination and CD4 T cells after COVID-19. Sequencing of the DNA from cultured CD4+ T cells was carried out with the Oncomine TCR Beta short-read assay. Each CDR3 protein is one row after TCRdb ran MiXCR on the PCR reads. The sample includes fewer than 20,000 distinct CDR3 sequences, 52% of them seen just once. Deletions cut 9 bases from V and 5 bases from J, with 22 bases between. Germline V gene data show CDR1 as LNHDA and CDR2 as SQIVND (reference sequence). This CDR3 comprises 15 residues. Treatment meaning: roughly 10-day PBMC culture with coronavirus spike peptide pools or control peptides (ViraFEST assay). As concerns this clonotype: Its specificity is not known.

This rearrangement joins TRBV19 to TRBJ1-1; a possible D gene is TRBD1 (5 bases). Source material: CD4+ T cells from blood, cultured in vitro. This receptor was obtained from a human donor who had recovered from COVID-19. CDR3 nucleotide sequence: TGTGCCAGCAACGTGGGGGTAGCAGGGAAAACTGAAGCTTTCTTT. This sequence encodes CASNVGVAGKTEAFF.